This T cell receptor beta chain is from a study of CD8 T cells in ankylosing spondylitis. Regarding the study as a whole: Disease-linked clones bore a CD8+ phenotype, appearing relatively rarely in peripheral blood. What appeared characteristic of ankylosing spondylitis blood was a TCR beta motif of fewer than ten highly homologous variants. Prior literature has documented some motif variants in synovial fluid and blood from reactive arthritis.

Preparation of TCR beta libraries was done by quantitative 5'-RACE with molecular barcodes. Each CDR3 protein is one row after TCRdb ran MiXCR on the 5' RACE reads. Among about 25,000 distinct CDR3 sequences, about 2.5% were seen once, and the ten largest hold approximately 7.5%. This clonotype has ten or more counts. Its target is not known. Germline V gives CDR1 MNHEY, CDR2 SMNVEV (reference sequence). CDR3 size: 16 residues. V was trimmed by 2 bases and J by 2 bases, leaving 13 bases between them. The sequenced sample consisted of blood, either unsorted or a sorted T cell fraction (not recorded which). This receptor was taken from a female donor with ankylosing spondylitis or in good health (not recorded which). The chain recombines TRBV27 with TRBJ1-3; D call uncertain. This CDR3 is CASSLEARSPGNTIYF. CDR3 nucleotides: TGTGCCAGCAGTTTAGAGGCTCGAAGCCCTGGAAACACCATATATTTT.